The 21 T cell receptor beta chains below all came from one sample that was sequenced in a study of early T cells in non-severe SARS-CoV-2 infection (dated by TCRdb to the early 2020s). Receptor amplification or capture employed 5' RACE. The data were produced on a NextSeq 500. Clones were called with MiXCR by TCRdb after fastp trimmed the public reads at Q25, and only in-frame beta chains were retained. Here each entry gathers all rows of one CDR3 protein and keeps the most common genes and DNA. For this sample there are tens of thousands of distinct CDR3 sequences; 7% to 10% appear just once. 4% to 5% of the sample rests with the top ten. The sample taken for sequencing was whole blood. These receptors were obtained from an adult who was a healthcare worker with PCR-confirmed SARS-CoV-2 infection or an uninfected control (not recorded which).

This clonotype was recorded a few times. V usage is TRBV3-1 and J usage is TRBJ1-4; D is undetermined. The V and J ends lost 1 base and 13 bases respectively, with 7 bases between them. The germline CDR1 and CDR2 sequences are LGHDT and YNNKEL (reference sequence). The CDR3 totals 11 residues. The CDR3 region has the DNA TGTGCCAGCAGCCAAGTGGTCTTACTGTTTTTT. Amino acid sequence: CASSQVVLLFF. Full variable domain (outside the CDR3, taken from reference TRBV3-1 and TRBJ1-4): DTAVSQTPKYLVTQMGNDKSIKCEQNLGHDTMYWYKQDSKKFLKIMFSYNNKELIINETVPNRFSPKSPDKAHLNLHINSLELGDSAVYFCASSQVVLLFFGSGTQLSVL.

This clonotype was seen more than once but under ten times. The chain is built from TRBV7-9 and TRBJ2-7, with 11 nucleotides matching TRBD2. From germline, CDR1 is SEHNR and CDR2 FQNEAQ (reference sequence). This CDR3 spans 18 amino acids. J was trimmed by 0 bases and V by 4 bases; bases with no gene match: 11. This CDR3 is CASSSRLAGKAISYEQYF. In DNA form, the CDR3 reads TGTGCCAGCAGCTCCCGACTAGCGGGGAAGGCGATCTCCTACGAGCAGTACTTC. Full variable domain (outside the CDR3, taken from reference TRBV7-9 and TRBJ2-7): DTGVSQNPRHKITKRGQNVTFRCDPISEHNRLYWYRQTLGQGPEFLTYFQNEAQLEKSRLLSDRFSAERPKGSFSTLEIQRTEQGDSAMYLCASSSRLAGKAISYEQYFGPGTRLTVT.

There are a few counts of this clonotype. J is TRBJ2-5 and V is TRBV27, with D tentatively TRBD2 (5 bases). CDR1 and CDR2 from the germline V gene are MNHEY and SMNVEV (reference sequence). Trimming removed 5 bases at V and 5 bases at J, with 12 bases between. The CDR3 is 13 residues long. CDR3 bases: TGTGCCAGCAGTGACTATCGTGGGGAGACCCAGTACTTC. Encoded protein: CASSDYRGETQYF.

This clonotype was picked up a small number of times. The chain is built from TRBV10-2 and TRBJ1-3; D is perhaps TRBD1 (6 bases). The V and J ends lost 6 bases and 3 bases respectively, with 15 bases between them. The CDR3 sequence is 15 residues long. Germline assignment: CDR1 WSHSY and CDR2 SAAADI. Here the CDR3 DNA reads TGCGCCAGCAGAAGGGGGGGCGCGAGTGGAAACACCATATATTTT. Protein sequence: CASRRGGASGNTIYF.

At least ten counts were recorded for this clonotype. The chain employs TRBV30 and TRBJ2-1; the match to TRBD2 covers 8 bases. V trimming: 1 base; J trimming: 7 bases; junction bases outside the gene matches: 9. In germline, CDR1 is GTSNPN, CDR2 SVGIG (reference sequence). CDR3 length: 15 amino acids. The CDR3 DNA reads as TGTGCCTGGAGTGAAGGGACTAGGAAAACGAATGAGCAGTTCTTC. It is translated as CAWSEGTRKTNEQFF.

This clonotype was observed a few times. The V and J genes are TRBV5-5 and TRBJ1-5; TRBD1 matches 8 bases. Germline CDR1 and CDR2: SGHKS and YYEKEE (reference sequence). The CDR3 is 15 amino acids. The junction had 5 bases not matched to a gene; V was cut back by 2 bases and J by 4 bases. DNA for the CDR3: TGTGCCAGCAGCTTAGGGACAGGAGTAAATCAGCCCCAGCATTTT. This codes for CASSLGTGVNQPQHF.

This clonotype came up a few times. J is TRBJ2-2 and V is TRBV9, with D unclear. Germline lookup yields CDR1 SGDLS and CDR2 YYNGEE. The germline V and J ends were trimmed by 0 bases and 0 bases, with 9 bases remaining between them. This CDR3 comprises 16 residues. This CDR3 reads CASSVGAGTNTGELFF. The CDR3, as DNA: TGTGCCAGCAGCGTAGGGGCAGGCACGAACACCGGGGAGCTGTTTTTT.

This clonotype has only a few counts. CDR3 protein: CSARGDKKIFYGYTF. In DNA, the CDR3 is TGCAGTGCTAGGGGGGACAAGAAAATTTTCTATGGCTACACCTTC. The V and J genes are TRBV20-1 and TRBJ1-2; D perhaps matches TRBD1 (6 bases). CDR3 length: 15 residues. Germline V lookup: CDR1 DFQATT, CDR2 SNEGSKA (reference sequence). Trimming pared 3 bases from V and 4 bases from J, leaving 18 bases between.

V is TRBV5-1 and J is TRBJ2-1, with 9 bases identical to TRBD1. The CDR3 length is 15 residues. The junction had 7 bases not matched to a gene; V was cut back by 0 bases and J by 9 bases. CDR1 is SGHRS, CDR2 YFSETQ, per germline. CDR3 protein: CASSLAGQGLGEQFF. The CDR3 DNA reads TGCGCCAGCAGCTTGGCGGGACAGGGATTAGGTGAGCAGTTCTTC.

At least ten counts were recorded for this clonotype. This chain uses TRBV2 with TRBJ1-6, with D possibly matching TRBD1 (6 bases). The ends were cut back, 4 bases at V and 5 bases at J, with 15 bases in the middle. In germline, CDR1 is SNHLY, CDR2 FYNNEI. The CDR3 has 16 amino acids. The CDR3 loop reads CASSVGQGLNNSPLHF. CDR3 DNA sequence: TGTGCCAGCAGTGTGGGGCAGGGGCTAAATAATTCACCCCTCCACTTT.

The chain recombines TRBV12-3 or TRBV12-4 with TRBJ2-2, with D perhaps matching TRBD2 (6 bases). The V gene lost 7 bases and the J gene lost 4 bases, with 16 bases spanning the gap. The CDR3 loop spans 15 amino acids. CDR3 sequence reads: CASNTLGGLTGELFF. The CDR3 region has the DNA TGTGCCAGCAACACCCTCGGGGGTCTCACCGGGGAGCTGTTTTTT.

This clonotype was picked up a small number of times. CDR3 protein: CAWRNWSPEQFF. The CDR3, as DNA: TGTGCCTGGAGGAACTGGTCTCCTGAGCAGTTCTTC. The V and J genes are TRBV30 and TRBJ2-1; D call uncertain. CDR1 is GTSNPN, CDR2 SVGIG, per germline (reference sequence). The CDR3 spans 12 residues. Trimming pared 3 bases from V and 9 bases from J, leaving 12 bases between. The variable domain in full, with the rest retrieved from reference TRBV30 and TRBJ2-1, is SQTIHQWPATLVQPVGSPLSLECTVEGTSNPNLYWYRQAAGRGLQLLFYSVGIGQISSEVPQNLSASRPQDRQFILSSKKLLLSDSGFYLCAWRNWSPEQFFGPGTRLTVL.

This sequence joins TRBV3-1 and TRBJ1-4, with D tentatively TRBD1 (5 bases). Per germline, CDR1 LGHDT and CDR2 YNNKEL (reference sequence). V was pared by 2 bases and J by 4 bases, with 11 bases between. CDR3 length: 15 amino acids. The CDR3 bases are TGTGCCAGCAGCCAACGACAGCCTGTTAATGAAAAACTGTTTTTT. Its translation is CASSQRQPVNEKLFF.

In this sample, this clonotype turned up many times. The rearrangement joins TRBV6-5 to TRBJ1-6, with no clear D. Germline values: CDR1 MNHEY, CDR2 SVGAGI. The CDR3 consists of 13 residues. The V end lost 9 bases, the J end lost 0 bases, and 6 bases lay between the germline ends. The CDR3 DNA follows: TGTGCCAGGGGGAGCTCCTATAATTCACCCCTCCACTTT. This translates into CARGSSYNSPLHF.

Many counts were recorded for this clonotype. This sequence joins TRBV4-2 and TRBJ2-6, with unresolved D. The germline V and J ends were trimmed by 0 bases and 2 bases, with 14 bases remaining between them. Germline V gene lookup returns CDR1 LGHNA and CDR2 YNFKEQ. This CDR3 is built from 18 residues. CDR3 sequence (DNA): TGTGCCAGCAGCCAAGATGGTCCCCAATCAGCTGGGGCCAACGTCCTGACTTTC. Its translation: CASSQDGPQSAGANVLTF.

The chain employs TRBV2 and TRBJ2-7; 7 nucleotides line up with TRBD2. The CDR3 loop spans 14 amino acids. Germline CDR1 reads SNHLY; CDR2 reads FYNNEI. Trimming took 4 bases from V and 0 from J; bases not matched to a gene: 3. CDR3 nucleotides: TGTGCCAGCAGTGCGGGGACTATCTCCTACGAGCAGTACTTC. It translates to CASSAGTISYEQYF.

DNA of the CDR3: TGCGCCAGCAGCCAAGACCAAAGGGTAGGAGGAAACACCATATATTTT. Protein sequence: CASSQDQRVGGNTIYF. V usage is TRBV4-1 and J usage is TRBJ1-3; D unclear. This CDR3 is 16 amino acids long. Germline V gene data show CDR1 as MGHRA and CDR2 as YSYEKL. V gave up 0 bases and J gave up 4 bases, with 13 bases separating them.

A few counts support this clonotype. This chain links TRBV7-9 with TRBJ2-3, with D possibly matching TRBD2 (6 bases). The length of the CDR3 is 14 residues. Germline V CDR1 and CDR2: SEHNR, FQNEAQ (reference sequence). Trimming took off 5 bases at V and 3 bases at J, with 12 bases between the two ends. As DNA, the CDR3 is TGTGCCAGCAGCCCAACAGGACTAACAGATACGCAGTATTTT. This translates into CASSPTGLTDTQYF.

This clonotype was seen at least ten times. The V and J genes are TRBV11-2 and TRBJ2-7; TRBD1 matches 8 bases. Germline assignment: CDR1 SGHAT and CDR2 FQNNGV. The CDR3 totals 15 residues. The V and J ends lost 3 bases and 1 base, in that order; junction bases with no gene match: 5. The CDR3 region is CASSFPGQGSYEQYF. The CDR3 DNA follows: TGTGCCAGCAGCTTTCCAGGACAGGGTTCCTACGAGCAGTACTTC.

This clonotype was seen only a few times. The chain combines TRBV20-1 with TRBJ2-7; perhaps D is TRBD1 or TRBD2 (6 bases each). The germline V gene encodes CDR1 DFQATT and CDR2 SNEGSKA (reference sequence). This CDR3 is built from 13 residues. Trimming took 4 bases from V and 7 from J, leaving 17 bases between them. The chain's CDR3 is CSANRALADEQYF. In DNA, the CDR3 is TGCAGTGCTAACAGGGCGTTAGCGGATGAGCAGTACTTC.

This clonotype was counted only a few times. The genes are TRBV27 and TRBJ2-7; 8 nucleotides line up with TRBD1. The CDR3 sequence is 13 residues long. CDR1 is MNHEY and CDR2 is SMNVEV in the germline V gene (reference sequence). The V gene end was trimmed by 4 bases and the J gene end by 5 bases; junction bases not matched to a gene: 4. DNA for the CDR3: TGTGCCAGCAGTTCAGGGGGCGGGAACGAGCAGTACTTC. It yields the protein CASSSGGGNEQYF.